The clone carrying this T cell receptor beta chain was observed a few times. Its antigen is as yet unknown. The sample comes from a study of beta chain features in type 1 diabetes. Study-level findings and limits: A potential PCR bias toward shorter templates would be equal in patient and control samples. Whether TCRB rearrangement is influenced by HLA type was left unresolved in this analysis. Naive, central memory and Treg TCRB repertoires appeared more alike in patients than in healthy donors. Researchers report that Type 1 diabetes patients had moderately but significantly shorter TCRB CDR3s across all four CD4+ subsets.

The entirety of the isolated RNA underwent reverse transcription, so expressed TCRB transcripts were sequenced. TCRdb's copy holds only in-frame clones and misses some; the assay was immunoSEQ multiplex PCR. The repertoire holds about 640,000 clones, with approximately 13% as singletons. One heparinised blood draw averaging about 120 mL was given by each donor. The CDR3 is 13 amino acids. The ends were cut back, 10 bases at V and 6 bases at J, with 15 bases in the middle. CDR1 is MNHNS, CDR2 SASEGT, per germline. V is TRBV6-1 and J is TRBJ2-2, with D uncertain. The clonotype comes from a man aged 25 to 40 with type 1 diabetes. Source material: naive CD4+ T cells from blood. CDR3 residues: CAIDESESGELFF. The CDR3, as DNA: TGTGCCATAGACGAGAGCGAATCCGGGGAGCTGTTTTTT.